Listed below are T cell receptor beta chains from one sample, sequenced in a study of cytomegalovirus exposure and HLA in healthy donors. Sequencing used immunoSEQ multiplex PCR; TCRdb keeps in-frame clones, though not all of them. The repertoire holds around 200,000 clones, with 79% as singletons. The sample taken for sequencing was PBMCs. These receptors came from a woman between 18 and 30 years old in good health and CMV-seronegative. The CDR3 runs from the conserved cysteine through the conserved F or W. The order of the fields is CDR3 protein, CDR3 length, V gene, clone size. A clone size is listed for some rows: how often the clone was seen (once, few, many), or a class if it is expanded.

CDR3aa: CASSQGLAGAMTDTQYF
len: 17
v_gene: TRBV5-4
abundance: NA

CDR3aa: CASSPISGGSSNGYTF
len: 16
v_gene: TRBV18
abundance: NA

CDR3aa: CASSYQSGTSGRDEQFF
len: 17
v_gene: TRBV28
abundance: few

CDR3aa: CASSYPGGGEQYF
len: 13
v_gene: TRBV5-6
abundance: NA

CDR3aa: CASSEAGLQGSGNTIYF
len: 17
v_gene: TRBV6-1
abundance: NA

CDR3aa: CASNGREANEQFF
len: 13
v_gene: TRBV27
abundance: once

CDR3aa: CASSLVRETQYF
len: 12
v_gene: TRBV7-2
abundance: NA

CDR3aa: CASSVGADEMTEAFF
len: 15
v_gene: TRBV9
abundance: few

CDR3aa: CASSLQSYEQYF
len: 12
v_gene: TRBV18
abundance: NA

CDR3aa: CAISERWGSLEF
len: 12
v_gene: TRBV10-3
abundance: NA

CDR3aa: CASSLYRDSNQPQHF
len: 15
v_gene: TRBV7-2
abundance: once

CDR3aa: CASSYGTPGEKLFF
len: 14
v_gene: TRBV11-2
abundance: NA